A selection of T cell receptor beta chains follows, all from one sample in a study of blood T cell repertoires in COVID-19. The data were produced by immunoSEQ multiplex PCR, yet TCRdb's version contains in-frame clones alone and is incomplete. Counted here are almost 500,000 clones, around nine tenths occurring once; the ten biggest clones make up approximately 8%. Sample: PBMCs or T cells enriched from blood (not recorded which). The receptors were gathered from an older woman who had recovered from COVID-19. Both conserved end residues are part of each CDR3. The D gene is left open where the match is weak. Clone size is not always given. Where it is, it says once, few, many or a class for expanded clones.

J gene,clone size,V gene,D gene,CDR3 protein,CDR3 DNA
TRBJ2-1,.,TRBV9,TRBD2,CASTLAGLSYNEQFF,TGTGCCAGCACCCTAGCGGGGCTTAGCTACAATGAGCAGTTCTTC
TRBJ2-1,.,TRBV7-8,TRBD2,CASSRGTSGLNEQFF,TGTGCCAGCAGCCGTGGGACTAGCGGTCTCAATGAGCAGTTCTTC
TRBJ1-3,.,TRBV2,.,CASRVGPNTIYF,TGTGCCTCGAGGGTCGGTCCAAACACCATATATTTT
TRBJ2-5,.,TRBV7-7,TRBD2,CASSFTSGVQETQYF,TGTGCCAGCAGCTTTACTAGCGGGGTACAAGAGACCCAGTACTTC
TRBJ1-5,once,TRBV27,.,CASSLAGERPQHF,TGTGCCAGCAGTTTGGCAGGGGAACGGCCCCAGCATTTT
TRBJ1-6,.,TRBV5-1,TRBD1,CASSEGQGSLNSPLHF,TGCGCCAGCAGCGAGGGACAGGGAAGCTTGAATTCACCCCTCCACTTT
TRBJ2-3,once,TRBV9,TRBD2,CASSVGTSGGNTQYF,TGTGCCAGCAGCGTAGGCACTAGCGGGGGTAATACGCAGTATTTT
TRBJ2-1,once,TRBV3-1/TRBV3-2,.,CASSTYNEQFF,TGTGCCAGCAGCACTTACAATGAGCAGTTCTTC
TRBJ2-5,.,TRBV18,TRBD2,CASSLTGLAGPGETQYF,TGTGCCAGCTCACTAACCGGACTAGCGGGTCCGGGGGAGACCCAGTACTTC
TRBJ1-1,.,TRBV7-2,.,CASSLTPGLSTEAFF,TGTGCCAGCAGCTTAACCCCAGGATTGAGCACTGAAGCTTTCTTT
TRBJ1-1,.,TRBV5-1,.,CASSLESGAEAFF,TGCGCCAGCAGCTTGGAGTCGGGGGCTGAAGCTTTCTTT
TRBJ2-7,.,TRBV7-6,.,CASSKNYEQYF,TGTGCCAGCAGTAAAAATTACGAGCAGTACTTC
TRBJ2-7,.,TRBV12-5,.,CASGLGGYEQYF,TGTGCTAGTGGTTTGGGAGGGTACGAGCAGTACTTC
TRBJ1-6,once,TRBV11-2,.,CASSLVHYNSPLHF,TGTGCCAGCAGCTTAGTCCATTATAATTCACCCCTCCACTTT
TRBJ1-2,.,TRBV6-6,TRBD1,CASSKTGDGYTF,TGTGCCAGCAGTAAGACAGGGGATGGCTACACCTTC
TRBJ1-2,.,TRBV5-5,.,CASSLTNRVEGYTF,TGTGCCAGCAGCTTGACCAACAGGGTAGAAGGCTACACCTTC
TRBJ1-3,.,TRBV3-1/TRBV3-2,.,CASSQGLGSGNTIYF,TGTGCCAGCAGCCAAGGTCTAGGCAGTGGAAACACCATATATTTT
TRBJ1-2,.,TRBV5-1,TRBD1,CASKTGTGYGYTF,TGCGCCAGCAAAACCGGGACAGGGTATGGCTACACCTTC
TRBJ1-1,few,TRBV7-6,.,CASSSRARREGNTEAFF,TGTGCCAGCAGCTCCAGGGCTAGGCGGGAGGGGAACACTGAAGCTTTCTTT
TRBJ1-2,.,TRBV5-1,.,CASSLGAAGSNYGYTF,TGCGCCAGCAGCTTGGGGGCCGCAGGCTCTAACTATGGCTACACCTTC
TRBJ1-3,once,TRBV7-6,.,CASGPYEGNTIYF,TGTGCCAGCGGGCCCTACGAGGGAAACACCATATATTTT
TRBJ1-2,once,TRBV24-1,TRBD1,CATSDRGQGPNYGYTF,TGTGCCACCAGTGATCGAGGACAGGGGCCTAACTATGGCTACACCTTC
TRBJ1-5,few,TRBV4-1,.,CASSQELAGNQPQHF,TGCGCCAGCAGCCAAGAACTGGCAGGGAATCAGCCCCAGCATTTT
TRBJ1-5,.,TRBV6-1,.,CASSDGAALQPQHF,TGTGCCAGCAGTGACGGAGCCGCTTTACAGCCCCAGCATTTT
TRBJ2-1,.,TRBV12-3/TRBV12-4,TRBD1,CASSTGENEQFF,TGTGCCAGCAGTACAGGGGAGAATGAGCAGTTCTTC
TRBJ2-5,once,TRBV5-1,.,CASSSLNGVEETQYF,TGCGCCAGCAGCTCCCTAAACGGGGTCGAAGAGACCCAGTACTTC
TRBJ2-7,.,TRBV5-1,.,CASSLQVDPYEQYF,TGCGCCAGCAGCTTACAGGTAGATCCCTACGAGCAGTACTTC
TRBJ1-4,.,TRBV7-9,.,CASSFFRIATNEKLFF,TGTGCCAGCAGCTTTTTCAGGATTGCAACTAATGAAAAACTGTTTTTT
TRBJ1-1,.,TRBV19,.,CASSSQGDTEAFF,TGTGCCAGTAGTAGTCAAGGGGACACTGAAGCTTTCTTT
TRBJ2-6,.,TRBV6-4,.,CASRATASGANVLTF,TGTGCCAGCAGGGCAACAGCCTCTGGGGCCAACGTCCTGACTTTC
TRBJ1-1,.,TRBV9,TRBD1,CASSPTGGNEAFF,TGTGCCAGCAGCCCTACAGGGGGCAATGAAGCTTTCTTT
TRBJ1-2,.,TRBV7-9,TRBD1,CASSIRTGDGYTF,TGTGCCAGCAGCATCAGGACAGGGGATGGCTACACCTTC
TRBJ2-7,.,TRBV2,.,CATETVQDEQYF,TGTGCCACAGAGACAGTTCAAGACGAGCAGTACTTC